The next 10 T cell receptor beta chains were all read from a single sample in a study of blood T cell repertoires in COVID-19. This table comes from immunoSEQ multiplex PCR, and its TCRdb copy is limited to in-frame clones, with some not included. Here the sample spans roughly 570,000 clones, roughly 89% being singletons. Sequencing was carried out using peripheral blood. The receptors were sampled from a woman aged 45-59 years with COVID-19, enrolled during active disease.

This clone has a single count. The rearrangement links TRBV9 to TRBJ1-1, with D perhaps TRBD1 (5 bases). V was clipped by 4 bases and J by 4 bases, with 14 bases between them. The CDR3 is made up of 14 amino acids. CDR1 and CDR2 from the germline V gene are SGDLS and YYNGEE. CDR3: CASSPTGESTEAFF. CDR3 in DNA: TGTGCCAGCAGCCCGACGGGGGAGAGCACTGAAGCTTTCTTT.

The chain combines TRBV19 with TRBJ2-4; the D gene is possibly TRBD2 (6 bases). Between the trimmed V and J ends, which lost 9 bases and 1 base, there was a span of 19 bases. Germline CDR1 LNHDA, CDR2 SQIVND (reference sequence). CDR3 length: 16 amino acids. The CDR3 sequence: CASAFTVAAAKNIQYF. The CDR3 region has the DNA TGTGCCAGCGCCTTCACCGTAGCGGCCGCCAAAAACATTCAGTACTTC.

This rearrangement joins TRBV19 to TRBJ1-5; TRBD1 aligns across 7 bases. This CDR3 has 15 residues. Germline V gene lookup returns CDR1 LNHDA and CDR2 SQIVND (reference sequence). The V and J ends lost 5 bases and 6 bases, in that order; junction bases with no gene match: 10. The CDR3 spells CASSVHRGAGQPQHF. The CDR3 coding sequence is TGTGCCAGTAGTGTACACAGGGGCGCCGGTCAGCCCCAGCATTTT.

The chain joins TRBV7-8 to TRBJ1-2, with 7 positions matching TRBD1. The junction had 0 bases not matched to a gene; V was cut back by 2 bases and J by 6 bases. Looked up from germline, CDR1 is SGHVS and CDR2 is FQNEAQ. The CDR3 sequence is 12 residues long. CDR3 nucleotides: TGTGCCAGCAGCTTACAGGGGGATGGCTACACCTTC. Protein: CASSLQGDGYTF.

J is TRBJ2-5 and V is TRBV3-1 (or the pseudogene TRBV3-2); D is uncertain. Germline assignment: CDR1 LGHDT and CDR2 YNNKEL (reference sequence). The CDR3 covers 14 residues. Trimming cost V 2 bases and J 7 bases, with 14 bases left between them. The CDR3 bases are TGTGCCAGCAGCCAATCCCCCGCCAGTGGGACCCAGTACTTC. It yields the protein CASSQSPASGTQYF.

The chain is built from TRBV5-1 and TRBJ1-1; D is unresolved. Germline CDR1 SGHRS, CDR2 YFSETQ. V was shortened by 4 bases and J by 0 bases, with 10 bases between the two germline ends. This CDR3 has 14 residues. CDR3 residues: CASSARRVNTEAFF. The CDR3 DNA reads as TGCGCCAGCAGCGCCAGACGGGTGAACACTGAAGCTTTCTTT.

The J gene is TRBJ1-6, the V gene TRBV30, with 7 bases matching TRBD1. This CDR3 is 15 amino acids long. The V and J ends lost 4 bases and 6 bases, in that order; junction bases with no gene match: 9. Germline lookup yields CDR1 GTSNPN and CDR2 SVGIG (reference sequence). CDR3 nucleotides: TGTGCCTGGAAAACTCGGGACAGCATTAATTCACCCCTCCACTTT. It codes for CAWKTRDSINSPLHF.

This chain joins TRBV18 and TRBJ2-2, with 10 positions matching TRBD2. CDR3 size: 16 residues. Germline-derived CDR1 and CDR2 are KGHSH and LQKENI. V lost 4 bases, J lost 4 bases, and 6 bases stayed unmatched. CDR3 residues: CASSRGTSAFTGELFF. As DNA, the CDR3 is TGTGCCAGCTCACGGGGGACTAGCGCGTTCACCGGGGAGCTGTTTTTT.

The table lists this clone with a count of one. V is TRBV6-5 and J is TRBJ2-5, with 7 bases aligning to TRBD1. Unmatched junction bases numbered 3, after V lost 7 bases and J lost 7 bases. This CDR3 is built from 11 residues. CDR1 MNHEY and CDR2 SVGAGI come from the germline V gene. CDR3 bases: TGTGCCAGCACTTGGACAGGGACCCAGTACTTC. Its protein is CASTWTGTQYF.

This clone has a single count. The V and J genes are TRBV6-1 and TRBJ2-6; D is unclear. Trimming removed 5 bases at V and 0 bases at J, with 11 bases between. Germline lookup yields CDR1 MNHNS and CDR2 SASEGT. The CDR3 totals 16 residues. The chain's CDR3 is CASSQGPSSGANVLTF. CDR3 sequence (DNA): TGTGCCAGCAGTCAAGGGCCCTCCTCTGGGGCCAACGTCCTGACTTTC.